These 8 T cell receptor beta chains originate from one sample sequenced in a study of radiation and T cells in renal cell carcinoma. Clones were sequenced by immunoSEQ multiplex PCR, and TCRdb holds only the in-frame ones, with some missing. Of about 140,000 clones listed, approximately 82% are singletons. As to time point: baseline pretreatment blood. Treatment: 15 Gy SBRT to primary tumor, nephrectomy 4 weeks later. The input for sequencing was blood, taken from a patient whose treatment included radiotherapy and nephrectomy. The receptors were sampled from a woman between 50 and 59 years old with renal cell carcinoma.

The chain couples TRBV11-3 to TRBJ2-1; the match to TRBD2 covers 9 bases. This CDR3 has 16 residues. CDR1 is SGHNT, CDR2 YENEEA, per germline. Germline trimming cut 5 bases from V and 5 bases from J; bases unmatched to any gene: 10. The chain's CDR3 is CASSGPGLAGHNEQFF. The DNA for the CDR3 is TGTGCCAGCAGCGGGCCCGGCCTAGCGGGGCACAATGAGCAGTTCTTC.

The chain links TRBV28 to TRBJ2-5; 8 nucleotides align to TRBD1. The germline gives CDR1 MDHEN, CDR2 SYDVKM. The CDR3 extends over 13 amino acids. V dropped 8 bases and J dropped 5; count of bases not matched to a gene: 7. CDR3 nucleotides: TGTGCCAGCGTAGCTACAGGGGGGGAGACCCAGTACTTC. Translated, it gives CASVATGGETQYF.

The V and J genes are TRBV30 and TRBJ1-6, with D possibly TRBD1 on 5 matching bases. CDR3 length: 16 amino acids. Germline loops: CDR1 GTSNPN, CDR2 SVGIG (reference sequence). The V gene lost 7 bases and the J gene lost 0 bases, with 16 bases spanning the gap. The CDR3 spells CAFPKGPSSYNSPLHF. The CDR3 nucleotides read TGTGCCTTTCCTAAGGGACCGAGCTCCTATAATTCACCCCTCCACTTT.

Regarding this clone: This CDR3 is also generated by other DNA sequences in the sample. V usage is TRBV20-1 and J usage is TRBJ2-7; no clear D gene. The CDR3 loop spans 11 amino acids. Germline CDR1 reads DFQATT; CDR2 reads SNEGSKA (reference sequence). Trimming shortened V by 1 base and J by 4 bases, and 5 bases separated the two germline ends. The CDR3, as DNA: TGCAGTGCTAGAGGACCGTACGAGCAGTACTTC. It translates to CSARGPYEQYF.

This clone occurred a few times. The CDR3: CASRADRTGNQPQHF. The CDR3, as DNA: TGTGCCAGCAGAGCGGACAGGACGGGCAATCAGCCCCAGCATTTT. This chain joins TRBV6-5 and TRBJ1-5; TRBD1 matches 7 bases. V trimming: 6 bases; J trimming: 2 bases; junction bases outside the gene matches: 7. The CDR3 extends over 15 amino acids. Germline V lookup: CDR1 MNHEY, CDR2 SVGAGI.

The V gene is TRBV10-3, the J gene TRBJ2-7; 7 nucleotides line up with TRBD1. The germline gives CDR1 ENHRY, CDR2 SYGVKD. Trimming took 0 bases from V and 1 from J; bases not matched to a gene: 3. The CDR3 consists of 15 residues. CDR3 coding DNA: TGTGCCATCAGTGAGTCTGGGACAGCTTCCTACGAGCAGTACTTC. This translates into CAISESGTASYEQYF.

J is TRBJ2-7 and V is TRBV7-3, with D perhaps matching TRBD2 (5 bases). CDR1 and CDR2 from the germline V gene are SGHTA and FQGTGA. The CDR3 has 13 amino acids. Trimming removed 4 bases from V and 6 bases from J, with 13 bases in between. The CDR3 DNA reads as TGTGCCAGCAGCTGGGGTGGAGGTGGCGAGCAGTACTTC. This gives the protein CASSWGGGGEQYF.

CDR3 sequence reads: CASSQGRTSVGETQYF. The CDR3, as DNA: TGTGCCAGCAGCCAAGGGAGGACTAGCGTTGGAGAGACCCAGTACTTC. This rearrangement joins TRBV14 to TRBJ2-5; 9 bases fit TRBD2. The germline gives CDR1 SGHDN, CDR2 FVKESK. The J segment lost 4 bases and the V segment lost 1 base, leaving 7 bases of the junction unmatched. CDR3 length: 16 residues.